The sequence of this TCR beta chain was determined in a study of blood T cell repertoires in COVID-19. In the study overall: In each case, the material was cDNA or gDNA derived from T cells, B-cell-depleted T cells, or PBMCs.

Methods used by the authors: Scientists estimated how many nucleated cells there were by amplifying reference gene primers. This table comes from immunoSEQ multiplex PCR, and its TCRdb copy is limited to in-frame clones, with some not included. V, J and clone size are those of that table, while D and trimming were read from the DNA. Here the sample spans 260,000 or so clones, around 90% being singletons. V was clipped by 1 base and J by 0 bases; unmatched bases: 2. The CDR3 has 16 residues. The germline V gene encodes CDR1 SEHNR and CDR2 FQNEAQ (reference sequence). Sequencing was carried out using peripheral blood. The genes are TRBV7-9 and TRBJ2-3, with 9 bases matching TRBD2. The clonotype originates from a young man with active or convalescent COVID-19. The CDR3 DNA reads TGTGCCAGCAGCTTAGGTAGCGGGGGTAGCACAGATACGCAGTATTTT. Translation: CASSLGSGGSTDTQYF.